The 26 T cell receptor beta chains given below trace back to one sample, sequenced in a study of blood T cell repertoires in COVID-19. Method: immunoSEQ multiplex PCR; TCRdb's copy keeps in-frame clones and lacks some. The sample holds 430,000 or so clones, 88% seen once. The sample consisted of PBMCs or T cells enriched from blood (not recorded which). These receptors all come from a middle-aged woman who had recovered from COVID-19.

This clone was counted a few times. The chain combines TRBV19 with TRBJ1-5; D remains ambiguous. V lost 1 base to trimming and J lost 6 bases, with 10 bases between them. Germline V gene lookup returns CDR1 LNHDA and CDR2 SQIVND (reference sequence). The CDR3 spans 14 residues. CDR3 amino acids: CASSIGQLIQPQHF. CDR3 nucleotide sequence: TGTGCCAGTAGTATAGGGCAGTTAATTCAGCCCCAGCATTTT.

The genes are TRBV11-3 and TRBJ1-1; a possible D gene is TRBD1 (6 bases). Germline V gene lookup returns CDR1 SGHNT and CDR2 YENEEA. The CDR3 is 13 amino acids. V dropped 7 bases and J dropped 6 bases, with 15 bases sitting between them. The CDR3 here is CASTLDRSSEAFF. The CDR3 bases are TGTGCCAGCACCCTCGACAGGTCGTCTGAAGCTTTCTTT.

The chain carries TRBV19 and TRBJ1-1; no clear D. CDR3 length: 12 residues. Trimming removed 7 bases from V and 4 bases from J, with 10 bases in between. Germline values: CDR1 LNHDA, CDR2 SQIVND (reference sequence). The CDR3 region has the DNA TGTGCCAGTAAATGGGCAAGCACTGAAGCTTTCTTT. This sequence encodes CASKWASTEAFF.

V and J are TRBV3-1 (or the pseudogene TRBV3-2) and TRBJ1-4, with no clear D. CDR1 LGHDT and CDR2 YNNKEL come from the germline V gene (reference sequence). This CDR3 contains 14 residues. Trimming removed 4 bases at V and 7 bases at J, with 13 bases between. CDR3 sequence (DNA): TGTGCCAGCAGCCCGGGATTAGACCGTGAAAAACTGTTTTTT. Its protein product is CASSPGLDREKLFF.

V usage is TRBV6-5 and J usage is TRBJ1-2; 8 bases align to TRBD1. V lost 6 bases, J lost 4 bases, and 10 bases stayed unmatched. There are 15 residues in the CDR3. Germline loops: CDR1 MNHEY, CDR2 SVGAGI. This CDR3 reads CASSVGQGGGYGYTF. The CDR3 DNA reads TGTGCCAGCAGCGTCGGACAGGGCGGGGGCTATGGCTACACCTTC.

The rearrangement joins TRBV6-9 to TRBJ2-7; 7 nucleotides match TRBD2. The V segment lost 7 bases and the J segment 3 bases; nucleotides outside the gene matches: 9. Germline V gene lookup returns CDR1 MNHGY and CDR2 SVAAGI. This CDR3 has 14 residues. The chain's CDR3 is CASIRAGRNYEQYF. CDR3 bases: TGTGCCAGCATTCGAGCGGGACGAAACTACGAGCAGTACTTC.

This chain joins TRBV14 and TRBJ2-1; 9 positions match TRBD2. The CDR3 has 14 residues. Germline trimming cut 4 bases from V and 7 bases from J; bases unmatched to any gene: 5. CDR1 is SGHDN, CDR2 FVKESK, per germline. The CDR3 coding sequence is TGTGCCAGCAGCCCCTTAGCGGGGGTGAATGAGCAGTTCTTC. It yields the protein CASSPLAGVNEQFF.

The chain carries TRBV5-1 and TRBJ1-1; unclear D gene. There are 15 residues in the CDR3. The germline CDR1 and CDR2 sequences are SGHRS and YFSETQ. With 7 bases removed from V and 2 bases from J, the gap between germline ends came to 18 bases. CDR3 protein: CASRAGGGSNTEAFF. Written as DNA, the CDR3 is TGCGCCAGCCGCGCGGGAGGAGGGTCTAACACTGAAGCTTTCTTT.

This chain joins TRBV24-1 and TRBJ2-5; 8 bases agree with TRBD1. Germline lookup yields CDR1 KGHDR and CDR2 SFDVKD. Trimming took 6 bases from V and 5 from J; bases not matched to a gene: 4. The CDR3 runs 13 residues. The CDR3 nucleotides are TGTGCCACCAGTTTCCAGGGGGCGGAGACCCAGTACTTC. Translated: CATSFQGAETQYF.

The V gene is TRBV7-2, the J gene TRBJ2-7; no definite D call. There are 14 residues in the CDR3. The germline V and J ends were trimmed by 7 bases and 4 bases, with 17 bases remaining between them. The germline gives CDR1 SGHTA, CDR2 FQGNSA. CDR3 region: CASKFLGSTYEQYF. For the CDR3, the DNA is TGTGCCAGCAAGTTTCTCGGGTCGACGTACGAGCAGTACTTC.

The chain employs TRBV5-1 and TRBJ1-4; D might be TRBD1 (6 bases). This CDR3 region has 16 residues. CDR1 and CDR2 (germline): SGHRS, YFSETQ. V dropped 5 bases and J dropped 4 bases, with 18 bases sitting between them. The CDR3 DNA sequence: TGCGCCAGCAGTTCTGCCCCCGGGACACTTAATGAAAAACTGTTTTTT. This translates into CASSSAPGTLNEKLFF.

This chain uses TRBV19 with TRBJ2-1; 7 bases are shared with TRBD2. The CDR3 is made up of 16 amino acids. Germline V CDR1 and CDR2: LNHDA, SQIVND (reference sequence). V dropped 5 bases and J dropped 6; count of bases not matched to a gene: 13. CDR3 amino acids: CASSPGGAGTRNEQFF. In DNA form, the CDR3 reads TGTGCCAGTAGTCCTGGGGGAGCGGGAACGCGCAATGAGCAGTTCTTC.

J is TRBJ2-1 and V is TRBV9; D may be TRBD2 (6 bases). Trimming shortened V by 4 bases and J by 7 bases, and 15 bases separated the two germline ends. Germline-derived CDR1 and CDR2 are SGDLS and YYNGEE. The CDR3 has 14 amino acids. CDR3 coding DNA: TGTGCCAGCAGCCCACCCGGGAGAAGTAATGAGCAGTTCTTC. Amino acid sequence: CASSPPGRSNEQFF.

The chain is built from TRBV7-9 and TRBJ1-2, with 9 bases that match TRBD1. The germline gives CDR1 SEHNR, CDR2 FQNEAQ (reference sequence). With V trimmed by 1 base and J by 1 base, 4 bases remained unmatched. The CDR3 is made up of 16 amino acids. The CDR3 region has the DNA TGTGCCAGCAGCTTAGGGACAGGGGCCATTAACTATGGCTACACCTTC. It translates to CASSLGTGAINYGYTF.

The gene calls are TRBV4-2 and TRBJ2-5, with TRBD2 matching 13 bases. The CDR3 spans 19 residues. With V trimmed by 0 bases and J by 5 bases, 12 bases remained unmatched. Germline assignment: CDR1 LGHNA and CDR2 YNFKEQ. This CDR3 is CASSQDWMGTSGTGETQYF. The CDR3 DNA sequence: TGTGCCAGCAGCCAAGACTGGATGGGGACTAGCGGGACAGGGGAGACCCAGTACTTC.

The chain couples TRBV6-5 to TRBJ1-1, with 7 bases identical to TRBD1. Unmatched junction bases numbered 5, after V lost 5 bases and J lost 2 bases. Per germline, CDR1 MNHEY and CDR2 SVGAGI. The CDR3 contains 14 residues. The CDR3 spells CASSTDRANTEAFF. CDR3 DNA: TGTGCCAGCAGTACAGACAGGGCTAACACTGAAGCTTTCTTT.

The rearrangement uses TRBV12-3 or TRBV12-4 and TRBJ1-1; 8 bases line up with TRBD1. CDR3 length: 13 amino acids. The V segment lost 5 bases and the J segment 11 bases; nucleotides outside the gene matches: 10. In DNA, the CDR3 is TGTGCCAGCAGTCCCGGGACAGGCATGGCCGCTTTCTTT. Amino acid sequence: CASSPGTGMAAFF.

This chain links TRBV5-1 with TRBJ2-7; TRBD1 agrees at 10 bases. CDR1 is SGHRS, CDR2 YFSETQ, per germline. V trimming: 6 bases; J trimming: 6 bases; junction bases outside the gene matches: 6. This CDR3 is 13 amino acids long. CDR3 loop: CASTRQGASEQYF. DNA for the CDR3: TGCGCCAGCACCCGACAGGGGGCGTCCGAGCAGTACTTC.

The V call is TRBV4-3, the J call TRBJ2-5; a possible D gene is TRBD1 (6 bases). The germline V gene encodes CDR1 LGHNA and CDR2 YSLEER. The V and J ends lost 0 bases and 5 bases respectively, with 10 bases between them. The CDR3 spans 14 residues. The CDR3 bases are TGCGCCAGCAGCCAAGATATAGGGGGTGAGACCCAGTACTTC. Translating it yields CASSQDIGGETQYF.

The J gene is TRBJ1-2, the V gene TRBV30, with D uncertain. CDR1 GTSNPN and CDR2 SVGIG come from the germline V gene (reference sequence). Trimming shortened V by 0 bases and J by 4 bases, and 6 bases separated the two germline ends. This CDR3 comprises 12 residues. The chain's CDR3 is CAWSVSGYGYTF. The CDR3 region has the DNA TGTGCCTGGAGTGTATCGGGCTATGGCTACACCTTC.

The CDR3 DNA is TGTGCCAGCAGTTTGGGGCGCCGGAACACTGAAGCTTTCTTT. Amino acids: CASSLGRRNTEAFF. This chain connects TRBV27 to TRBJ1-1; weak D call: TRBD1 (5 bases). The CDR3 runs to 14 residues. V was trimmed by 3 bases and J by 1 base, leaving 9 bases between them. CDR1 and CDR2 from the germline V gene are MNHEY and SMNVEV (reference sequence).

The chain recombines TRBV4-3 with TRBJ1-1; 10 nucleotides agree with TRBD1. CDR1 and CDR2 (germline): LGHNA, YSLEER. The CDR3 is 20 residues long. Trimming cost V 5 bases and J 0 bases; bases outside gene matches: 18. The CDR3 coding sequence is TGCGCCAGCAGCTATAGACACGTCCGGGACAGGGGAGGCATGAACACTGAAGCTTTCTTT. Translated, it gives CASSYRHVRDRGGMNTEAFF.

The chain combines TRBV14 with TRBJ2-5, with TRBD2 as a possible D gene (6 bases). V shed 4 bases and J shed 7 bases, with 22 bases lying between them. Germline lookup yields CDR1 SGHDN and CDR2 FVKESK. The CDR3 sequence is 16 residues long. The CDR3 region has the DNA TGTGCCAGCAGCCTCCGGGAGACCCTCCTTCTTGGGACCCAGTACTTC. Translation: CASSLRETLLLGTQYF.

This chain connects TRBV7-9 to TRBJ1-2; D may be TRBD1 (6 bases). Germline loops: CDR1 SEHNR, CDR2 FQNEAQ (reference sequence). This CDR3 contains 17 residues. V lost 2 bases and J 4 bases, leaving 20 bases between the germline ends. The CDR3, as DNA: TGTGCCAGCAGCTTAAACTCTAGGGGGGGCTTATTCTATGGCTACACCTTC. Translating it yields CASSLNSRGGLFYGYTF. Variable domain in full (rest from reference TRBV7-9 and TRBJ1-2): DTGVSQNPRHKITKRGQNVTFRCDPISEHNRLYWYRQTLGQGPEFLTYFQNEAQLEKSRLLSDRFSAERPKGSFSTLEIQRTEQGDSAMYLCASSLNSRGGLFYGYTFGSGTRLTVV.

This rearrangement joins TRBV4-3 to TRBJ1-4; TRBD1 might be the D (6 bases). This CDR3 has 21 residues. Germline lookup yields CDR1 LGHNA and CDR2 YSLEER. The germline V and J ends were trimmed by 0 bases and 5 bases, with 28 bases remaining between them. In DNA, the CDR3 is TGCGCCAGCAGCCAAGATTTTTGGGGACATTGGGTTCCGGTCGGGAATGAAAAACTGTTTTTT. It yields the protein CASSQDFWGHWVPVGNEKLFF.

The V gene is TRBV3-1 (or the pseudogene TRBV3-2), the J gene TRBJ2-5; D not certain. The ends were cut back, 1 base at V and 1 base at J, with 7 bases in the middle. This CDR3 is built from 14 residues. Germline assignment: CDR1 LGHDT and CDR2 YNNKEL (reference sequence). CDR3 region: CASSQVRAQETQYF. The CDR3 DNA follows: TGTGCCAGCAGCCAAGTGCGAGCCCAAGAGACCCAGTACTTC.